Below are 20 T cell receptor beta chains sequenced from a single sample in a study of T cells in Graves' hyperthyroidism and ophthalmopathy. Researchers amplified the TCR beta CDR3 regions from RNA transcripts. Researchers ran a first-round RT-PCR on the TCR CDR3 using the HTBI primer set. TCRdb reanalysed the multiplex PCR reads using MiXCR and keeps one entry per CDR3 protein. The sample yields approximately 610,000 distinct CDR3 sequences, about 15% seen once. Sequencing was carried out using blood. The receptors were sampled from a woman in her thirties or forties with Graves' ophthalmopathy.

V usage is TRBV7-9 and J usage is TRBJ2-4; possible D gene TRBD1, 5 bases. The length of the CDR3 is 17 residues. Trimming removed 4 bases from V and 0 bases from J, with 16 bases in between. CDR1 is SEHNR and CDR2 is FQNEAQ in the germline V gene (reference sequence). CDR3 sequence (DNA): TGTGCCAGCAGCTGGGGCCAGGCCAGTATAGCCAAAAACATTCAGTACTTC. It codes for CASSWGQASIAKNIQYF.

This clonotype was seen repeatedly, ten times or more. The rearrangement links TRBV7-2 to TRBJ2-7, with D perhaps assigned TRBD1 or TRBD2 (6 bases each). The CDR3 consists of 17 residues. Germline V gene data show CDR1 as SGHTA and CDR2 as FQGNSA. With 0 bases removed from V and 1 base from J, the gap between germline ends came to 16 bases. CDR3 in DNA: TGTGCCAGCAGCTTAGCGCGGGACAACCGAGGGTCCTACGAGCAGTACTTC. Its translation: CASSLARDNRGSYEQYF.

The table lists this clonotype with many counts. The genes are TRBV2 and TRBJ2-3; a possible D gene is TRBD1 (5 bases). The V end lost 5 bases, the J end lost 5 bases, and 20 bases lay between the germline ends. CDR1 SNHLY and CDR2 FYNNEI come from the germline V gene. The CDR3 contains 16 residues. The CDR3 DNA reads TGTGCCAGCAGTCCTACAACAGGTGGTTCCGGAGATACGCAGTATTTT. This sequence encodes CASSPTTGGSGDTQYF.

This clonotype turned up a few times. The chain combines TRBV29-1 with TRBJ2-7, with D possibly TRBD2 on 5 matching bases. V gave up 2 bases and J gave up 3 bases, with 17 bases separating them. CDR1 and CDR2 from the germline V gene are SQVTM and ANQGSEA. The CDR3 covers 15 residues. The chain's CDR3 is CSVETRTAALYEQYF. Here the CDR3 DNA reads TGCAGCGTTGAAACTCGGACTGCCGCTCTCTACGAGCAGTACTTC.

The rearrangement joins TRBV3-1 to TRBJ1-2; D call uncertain. V was shortened by 1 base and J by 8 bases, with 14 bases between the two germline ends. The germline V gene has CDR1 LGHDT and CDR2 YNNKEL (reference sequence). The CDR3 spans 14 residues. DNA for the CDR3: TGTGCCAGCAGCCAAGCCAGAGGGCGAGGAGGCTACACCTTC. It specifies CASSQARGRGGYTF.

Ten or more counts support this clonotype. The CDR3 here is CASSHTSRDQPQHF. For the CDR3, the DNA is TGCGCCAGCAGCCATACTTCGCGGGATCAGCCCCAGCATTTT. This chain connects TRBV4-1 to TRBJ1-5; D call uncertain. Trimming cost V 3 bases and J 5 bases, with 11 bases left between them. This CDR3 spans 14 amino acids. Germline V gene lookup returns CDR1 MGHRA and CDR2 YSYEKL.

There are many counts of this clonotype. This sequence joins TRBV6-5 and TRBJ2-2; D is unresolved. Deletions cut 0 bases from V and 5 bases from J, with 7 bases between. This CDR3 comprises 14 residues. Germline CDR1 MNHEY, CDR2 SVGAGI. In DNA form, the CDR3 reads TGTGCCAGCAGTTACTCGAAGGGAACCGGGGAGCTGTTTTTT. Its protein is CASSYSKGTGELFF.

The chain combines TRBV6-1 with TRBJ1-1; D gene ambiguous. In germline, CDR1 is MNHNS, CDR2 SASEGT. CDR3 length: 14 amino acids. Trimming removed 4 bases at V and 4 bases at J, with 13 bases between. The CDR3 sequence: CASSAFFGVTEAFF. CDR3 in DNA: TGTGCCAGCAGTGCCTTCTTTGGCGTCACTGAAGCTTTCTTT.

This clonotype was observed a handful of times. The chain employs TRBV19 and TRBJ2-5, with D possibly matching TRBD2 (5 bases). The germline CDR1 and CDR2 sequences are LNHDA and SQIVND (reference sequence). This CDR3 has 15 residues. Trimming took off 2 bases at V and 4 bases at J, with 14 bases between the two ends. The CDR3 DNA follows: TGTGCCAGTAGTATAAGGCGTGAGGGATCAGAGACCCAGTACTTC. Its translation: CASSIRREGSETQYF.

This clonotype was recorded at least ten times. V usage is TRBV19 and J usage is TRBJ2-7, with a weak D call TRBD2 (5 bases). The CDR3 is made up of 13 amino acids. V dropped 3 bases and J dropped 4 bases, with 10 bases sitting between them. Germline V CDR1 and CDR2: LNHDA, SQIVND (reference sequence). The CDR3 loop reads CASSMSWEYEQYF. The CDR3 coding sequence is TGTGCCAGTAGTATGTCTTGGGAGTACGAGCAGTACTTC.

This clonotype was detected a few times. V usage is TRBV6-2 or TRBV6-3 and J usage is TRBJ2-7, with TRBD2 identical over 14 bases. Germline V gene data show CDR1 as MNHEY and CDR2 as SVGEGT. This CDR3 contains 20 residues. The junction had 17 bases not matched to a gene; V was cut back by 2 bases and J by 5 bases. In nucleotides, the CDR3 is TGTGCCAGCAGTTACAACAAACCGGGACTAGCGGGAGCCGCCTGGGACGAGCAGTACTTC. Translating gives CASSYNKPGLAGAAWDEQYF.

In its sample, this clonotype was seen many times. This chain links TRBV28 with TRBJ2-5; no definite D call. The CDR3 runs to 14 residues. Looked up from germline, CDR1 is MDHEN and CDR2 is SYDVKM. V was pared by 1 base and J by 1 base, with 7 bases between. CDR3 region: CASSLFRVQETQYF. The CDR3 DNA reads TGTGCCAGCAGTTTATTTAGGGTCCAAGAGACCCAGTACTTC.

This clonotype showed up just a few times. The DNA for the CDR3 is TGTGCCACCAGTGGAGGGCGCGGGACCCAGTACTTC. This encodes CATSGGRGTQYF. The chain couples TRBV24-1 to TRBJ2-5; D might be TRBD2 (5 bases). The CDR3 is 12 amino acids. Germline V gives CDR1 KGHDR, CDR2 SFDVKD. Trimming pared 5 bases from V and 7 bases from J, leaving 10 bases between.

This clonotype was detected a few times. V is TRBV19 and J is TRBJ1-1; unclear D gene. From germline, CDR1 is LNHDA and CDR2 SQIVND (reference sequence). Deletions cut 5 bases from V and 4 bases from J, with 20 bases between. CDR3 size: 16 residues. In DNA form, the CDR3 reads TGTGCCAGTAGTCCTCGAATGGACTTCGCTATCACTGAAGCTTTCTTT. This codes for CASSPRMDFAITEAFF.

This clonotype has ten or more counts. CDR3: CASSLYWPGRDASRQAFF. The CDR3 nucleotides read TGTGCCAGCAGTTTATATTGGCCGGGACGGGATGCTTCTCGGCAAGCTTTCTTT. V is TRBV12-3 or TRBV12-4 and J is TRBJ1-1; D possibly corresponds to TRBD1 (5 bases). The V gene lost 2 bases and the J gene lost 9 bases, with 28 bases spanning the gap. The CDR3 runs to 18 residues.

The chain couples TRBV15 to TRBJ2-5, with 11 bases identical to TRBD2. Germline V lookup: CDR1 LNHNV, CDR2 YYDKDF (reference sequence). V lost 0 bases and J lost 4; bases outside the gene matches: 16. CDR3 length equals 20 residues. The CDR3 is CATSRDRIGASGRRGETQYF. DNA of the CDR3: TGTGCCACCAGCAGAGATAGGATAGGCGCTAGCGGGAGGCGAGGAGAGACCCAGTACTTC.

The chain combines TRBV28 with TRBJ1-2; a weak D match, TRBD1 (6 bases). V was shortened by 5 bases and J by 6 bases, with 25 bases between the two germline ends. This CDR3 contains 17 residues. The germline V gene has CDR1 MDHEN and CDR2 SYDVKM. CDR3 amino acids: CASSPPTRRGGLDGYTF. CDR3 coding DNA: TGTGCCAGCAGTCCCCCTACCCGCAGGGGTGGTTTAGATGGCTACACCTTC.

This clonotype showed up many times. The V call is TRBV30, the J call TRBJ2-7; 7 bases are a match to TRBD1. CDR1 and CDR2 from the germline V gene are GTSNPN and SVGIG (reference sequence). The CDR3 length is 15 residues. After removal of 2 bases from V and 0 bases from J, the junction contained 7 bases not matched to a gene. CDR3 sequence reads: CAWSPTGPHSYEQYF. The CDR3 DNA is TGTGCCTGGAGTCCGACAGGGCCCCACTCCTACGAGCAGTACTTC.

This clonotype appeared a few times. This sequence joins TRBV12-3 or TRBV12-4 and TRBJ2-1, with 13 nucleotides matching TRBD2. The ends lost 0 bases at V and 10 bases at J; junction bases unmatched: 6. CDR3 length equals 16 residues. The CDR3, as DNA: TGTGCCAGCAGTTTAGCTGGGACTAGCGGGATTGACGAGCAGTTCTTC. This translates into CASSLAGTSGIDEQFF.

This clonotype came up many times. The J gene is TRBJ2-5, the V gene TRBV29-1; D possibly matches TRBD1 or TRBD2 (5 bases each). Deletions cut 6 bases from V and 7 bases from J, with 18 bases between. Looked up from germline, CDR1 is SQVTM and CDR2 is ANQGSEA. This CDR3 region has 13 residues. For the CDR3, the DNA is TGCAGCGTCGCCCTGAGGGGCGAGGGGACCCAGTACTTC. Its protein product is CSVALRGEGTQYF.